Listed below are T cell receptor beta chains from one sample, sequenced in a study of cytomegalovirus exposure and HLA in healthy donors. Generated by immunoSEQ multiplex PCR, the TCRdb table keeps only in-frame clones and is missing some. Among around 91,000 clones listed, around 60% were seen once. Specimen: PBMCs. The receptor set was obtained from a man between 60 and 70 years old in good health and CMV-seronegative. Each CDR3 is given with its conserved first and last residue. D genes are given only for firm matches. The size entry is marked missing in some rows and otherwise reads once, few, many or a size class.

CDR3 DNA: TGCGCCAGCAGTGACAGGGGGCGAGGCGCCCCCCGGGGACCATATAGCAATCAGCCCCAGCATTTT
CDR3 protein: CASSDRGRGAPRGPYSNQPQHF
CDR3 length: 22
D gene: TRBD1
J gene: TRBJ1-5
clone size: once
V gene: TRBV10-1

CDR3 DNA: TGTGCCAGCAACCCCCCAGGGGACGGGGAGCTGTTTTTT
CDR3 protein: CASNPPGDGELFF
CDR3 length: 13
D gene: .
J gene: TRBJ2-2
clone size: .
V gene: TRBV7-9

CDR3 DNA: TGCGCCAGCAGCTTGTACGGGAGTGGGAACACCGGGGAGCTGTTTTTT
CDR3 protein: CASSLYGSGNTGELFF
CDR3 length: 16
D gene: .
J gene: TRBJ2-2
clone size: few
V gene: TRBV5-1

CDR3 DNA: TGTTCCAGCAGCCGAGGGACAGGGGATCAGCCCCAGCATTTT
CDR3 protein: CSSSRGTGDQPQHF
CDR3 length: 14
D gene: TRBD1
J gene: TRBJ1-5
clone size: once
V gene: TRBV7-9

CDR3 DNA: TGTGCCAGCAGTGTAACAATGGGCAGGGGCACCGGGGAGCTGTTTTTT
CDR3 protein: CASSVTMGRGTGELFF
CDR3 length: 16
D gene: .
J gene: TRBJ2-2
clone size: few
V gene: TRBV6-1

CDR3 DNA: TGTGCCAGCAGCGCTACTTCGGCTAGCCTCGAGACCCAGTACTTC
CDR3 protein: CASSATSASLETQYF
CDR3 length: 15
D gene: .
J gene: TRBJ2-5
clone size: .
V gene: TRBV7-3

CDR3 DNA: TGCGCCAGCAGGTGGACTAGCGGGAACACCGGGGAGCTGTTTTTT
CDR3 protein: CASRWTSGNTGELFF
CDR3 length: 15
D gene: TRBD2
J gene: TRBJ2-2
clone size: .
V gene: TRBV5-1

CDR3 DNA: TGTGCTAGTGGTTTGTCTGGGGGCCGGAGCTCTGGAAACACCATATATTTT
CDR3 protein: CASGLSGGRSSGNTIYF
CDR3 length: 17
D gene: .
J gene: TRBJ1-3
clone size: .
V gene: TRBV12-5

CDR3 DNA: TGTGCCAGCAGCTTAGTCAGGGGAGTAACCGGGGAGCTGTTTTTT
CDR3 protein: CASSLVRGVTGELFF
CDR3 length: 15
D gene: .
J gene: TRBJ2-2
clone size: .
V gene: TRBV11-3

CDR3 DNA: TGTGCCAGCAGTTACCCTGGGACAGGACCATTAGCCCAGCATTTT
CDR3 protein: CASSYPGTGPLAQHF
CDR3 length: 15
D gene: TRBD1
J gene: TRBJ1-5
clone size: once
V gene: TRBV6-7

CDR3 DNA: TGTGCCAGTAGTGACAGAGACAGCAATCAGCCCCAGCATTTT
CDR3 protein: CASSDRDSNQPQHF
CDR3 length: 14
D gene: .
J gene: TRBJ1-5
clone size: .
V gene: TRBV19

CDR3 DNA: TGTGCCAGCACCCTACAAGGACAACCTAGGGAGCCCCAGCATTTT
CDR3 protein: CASTLQGQPREPQHF
CDR3 length: 15
D gene: .
J gene: TRBJ1-5
clone size: .
V gene: TRBV28

CDR3 DNA: TGTGCCAGCAGCTTAGAAGGTTCGAGGACAGGGGGAACACCCCTCCACTTT
CDR3 protein: CASSLEGSRTGGTPLHF
CDR3 length: 17
D gene: TRBD1
J gene: TRBJ1-6
clone size: .
V gene: TRBV7-9

CDR3 DNA: TGTGCCAGCACGATGGGGGGGACTCACTCCTACGAGCAGTACTTC
CDR3 protein: CASTMGGTHSYEQYF
CDR3 length: 15
D gene: TRBD2
J gene: TRBJ2-7
clone size: few
V gene: TRBV6-6

CDR3 DNA: TGTGCCAGCAGCTTAACTACGGGGGACAGGGGCTATGGCTACACCTTC
CDR3 protein: CASSLTTGDRGYGYTF
CDR3 length: 16
D gene: TRBD1
J gene: TRBJ1-2
clone size: .
V gene: TRBV7-6

CDR3 DNA: TGCAGTGCGACCCGGGGGGCGGAGCAGTTCTTC
CDR3 protein: CSATRGAEQFF
CDR3 length: 11
D gene: .
J gene: TRBJ2-1
clone size: few
V gene: TRBV20-1

CDR3 DNA: TGTGCCAGCAGCTTAGCTAGCGGGATCCCCGGGGAGCTGTTTTTT
CDR3 protein: CASSLASGIPGELFF
CDR3 length: 15
D gene: TRBD2
J gene: TRBJ2-2
clone size: .
V gene: TRBV7-3

CDR3 DNA: TGTGCCAGCAGTTTTCTTCAGGGGGCGGGTAGCTCCTACGAGCAGTACTTC
CDR3 protein: CASSFLQGAGSSYEQYF
CDR3 length: 17
D gene: TRBD1
J gene: TRBJ2-7
clone size: few
V gene: TRBV28

CDR3 DNA: TGTGCCAGCAGCATAAATTCAGATTCCTATGGCTACACCTTC
CDR3 protein: CASSINSDSYGYTF
CDR3 length: 14
D gene: .
J gene: TRBJ1-2
clone size: .
V gene: TRBV7-9

CDR3 DNA: TGCGCCAGCAGTGACAGGGATGGGGGGAGTGAAAAACTGTTTTTT
CDR3 protein: CASSDRDGGSEKLFF
CDR3 length: 15
D gene: .
J gene: TRBJ1-4
clone size: .
V gene: TRBV10-2

CDR3 DNA: TGTGCCAGCAGTACTTATAGCAATCAGCCCCAGCATTTT
CDR3 protein: CASSTYSNQPQHF
CDR3 length: 13
D gene: .
J gene: TRBJ1-5
clone size: .
V gene: TRBV27

CDR3 DNA: TGCGCCAGCAGCCAAGGTTACACAGGGAACTATGGCTACACCTTC
CDR3 protein: CASSQGYTGNYGYTF
CDR3 length: 15
D gene: .
J gene: TRBJ1-2
clone size: .
V gene: TRBV4-1

CDR3 DNA: TGTGCCAGCAGTTTCGGAAAGGGGTTACGCTATGGCTACACCTTC
CDR3 protein: CASSFGKGLRYGYTF
CDR3 length: 15
D gene: .
J gene: TRBJ1-2
clone size: few
V gene: TRBV28

CDR3 DNA: TGTGCCAGCAGTGGTGGGGTCGGGGGAACTTCTGGAAACACCATATATTTT
CDR3 protein: CASSGGVGGTSGNTIYF
CDR3 length: 17
D gene: .
J gene: TRBJ1-3
clone size: .
V gene: TRBV6-1

CDR3 DNA: TGTGCCATCAGTGAGTCGATCACACGCGGCTCGAACACTGAAGCTTTCTTT
CDR3 protein: CAISESITRGSNTEAFF
CDR3 length: 17
D gene: .
J gene: TRBJ1-1
clone size: .
V gene: TRBV10-3

CDR3 DNA: TGTGCCACCAGCACGCGAACTAGCGGGGGGACTCGGGAGACCCAGTACTTC
CDR3 protein: CATSTRTSGGTRETQYF
CDR3 length: 17
D gene: TRBD2
J gene: TRBJ2-5
clone size: few
V gene: TRBV15

CDR3 DNA: TGTGCCAGCAGCTTGCATACAGGGACCTTGGGCTACACCTTC
CDR3 protein: CASSLHTGTLGYTF
CDR3 length: 14
D gene: .
J gene: TRBJ1-2
clone size: .
V gene: TRBV7-8

CDR3 DNA: TGTGCCACGGAAACAGGGGACACAGATACGCAGTATTTT
CDR3 protein: CATETGDTDTQYF
CDR3 length: 13
D gene: TRBD1
J gene: TRBJ2-3
clone size: few
V gene: TRBV15

CDR3 DNA: TGCGCCAGCAGCTTGGACACCTCTGGAAACACCATATATTTT
CDR3 protein: CASSLDTSGNTIYF
CDR3 length: 14
D gene: .
J gene: TRBJ1-3
clone size: .
V gene: TRBV5-1

CDR3 DNA: TGTGCCAGCGGCACAGGGGCACGGAATTCACCCCTCCACTTT
CDR3 protein: CASGTGARNSPLHF
CDR3 length: 14
D gene: TRBD1
J gene: TRBJ1-6
clone size: .
V gene: TRBV27

CDR3 DNA: TGTGCCAGCAGCTTAGGTCAGATCCTCTACGAGCAGTACTTC
CDR3 protein: CASSLGQILYEQYF
CDR3 length: 14
D gene: .
J gene: TRBJ2-7
clone size: .
V gene: TRBV13

CDR3 DNA: TGTGCCAGCAAACTAACGAGACTAGCTTTGGGAGAGACCCAGTACTTC
CDR3 protein: CASKLTRLALGETQYF
CDR3 length: 16
D gene: TRBD2
J gene: TRBJ2-5
clone size: few
V gene: TRBV11-2

CDR3 DNA: TGCGCCAGCAGCCGAGCGGGGATTAGCGCAGATACGCAGTATTTT
CDR3 protein: CASSRAGISADTQYF
CDR3 length: 15
D gene: TRBD2
J gene: TRBJ2-3
clone size: .
V gene: TRBV4-1

CDR3 DNA: TGTGCCAGCAGCCGGGGGACGGGAGAAAAACTGTTTTTT
CDR3 protein: CASSRGTGEKLFF
CDR3 length: 13
D gene: .
J gene: TRBJ1-4
clone size: .
V gene: TRBV7-6

CDR3 DNA: TGTGCCAGCACCCGGGGCGGGGAGCTGTTTTTT
CDR3 protein: CASTRGGELFF
CDR3 length: 11
D gene: .
J gene: TRBJ2-2
clone size: .
V gene: TRBV2

CDR3 DNA: TGTGCCAGCAGTGCAGGGGGCTCTGGTGCAGATACGCAGTATTTT
CDR3 protein: CASSAGGSGADTQYF
CDR3 length: 15
D gene: TRBD1
J gene: TRBJ2-3
clone size: .
V gene: TRBV6-4

CDR3 DNA: TGCAGCGTGACAACAGGGGATTTTGAAAAACTGTTTTTT
CDR3 protein: CSVTTGDFEKLFF
CDR3 length: 13
D gene: TRBD1
J gene: TRBJ1-4
clone size: .
V gene: TRBV29-1

CDR3 DNA: TGTGCTAGCAGCTATCTAGCGGCTAACACCGGGGAGCTGTTTTTT
CDR3 protein: CASSYLAANTGELFF
CDR3 length: 15
D gene: TRBD2
J gene: TRBJ2-2
clone size: .
V gene: TRBV7-7

CDR3 DNA: TGTGCCAGCAGCCAAGAGAGTTCAACTAATGAAAAACTGTTTTTT
CDR3 protein: CASSQESSTNEKLFF
CDR3 length: 15
D gene: .
J gene: TRBJ1-4
clone size: few
V gene: TRBV4-2

CDR3 DNA: TGTGCCAGCAGCGTAGTGGCAGGGGCGGATACGCAGTATTTT
CDR3 protein: CASSVVAGADTQYF
CDR3 length: 14
D gene: .
J gene: TRBJ2-3
clone size: .
V gene: TRBV9

CDR3 DNA: TGCGCCAGCAGGTCTTCTACAGGTCTCAATCAGCCCCAGCATTTT
CDR3 protein: CASRSSTGLNQPQHF
CDR3 length: 15
D gene: .
J gene: TRBJ1-5
clone size: once
V gene: TRBV10-2

CDR3 DNA: TGTGCCAGCAGCTCCGGGACAGGGGGCAATGGCTACACCTTC
CDR3 protein: CASSSGTGGNGYTF
CDR3 length: 14
D gene: TRBD1
J gene: TRBJ1-2
clone size: .
V gene: TRBV5-6

CDR3 DNA: TGCAGCGTTGGACGGGGTCAAGAGACCCAGTACTTC
CDR3 protein: CSVGRGQETQYF
CDR3 length: 12
D gene: .
J gene: TRBJ2-5
clone size: .
V gene: TRBV29-1

CDR3 DNA: TGTGCCCACGGGAGGACAGCGGCCGACGAGCAGTACTTC
CDR3 protein: CAHGRTAADEQYF
CDR3 length: 13
D gene: .
J gene: TRBJ2-7
clone size: .
V gene: TRBV10-3

CDR3 DNA: TGTGCCACTTCCCCAGAGGCGGGGGCTAACTATGGCTACACCTTC
CDR3 protein: CATSPEAGANYGYTF
CDR3 length: 15
D gene: .
J gene: TRBJ1-2
clone size: .
V gene: TRBV6-4

CDR3 DNA: TGTGCCAGCAGCGCGACAGGGATTGAGAACACTGAAGCTTTCTTT
CDR3 protein: CASSATGIENTEAFF
CDR3 length: 15
D gene: TRBD1
J gene: TRBJ1-1
clone size: once
V gene: TRBV7-8

CDR3 DNA: TGCAGCGTTGCCGGACAGGACACTCATAACTATGGCTACACCTTC
CDR3 protein: CSVAGQDTHNYGYTF
CDR3 length: 15
D gene: TRBD1
J gene: TRBJ1-2
clone size: .
V gene: TRBV29-1

CDR3 DNA: TGTGCCAGCTCACCATTTTCAAGGGGGCGAGGTAATTCACCCCTCCACTTT
CDR3 protein: CASSPFSRGRGNSPLHF
CDR3 length: 17
D gene: TRBD1
J gene: TRBJ1-6
clone size: .
V gene: TRBV18

CDR3 DNA: TGTGCTAGTGGTTTGGGGACAAAGGGGAGCAATCAGCCCCAGCATTTT
CDR3 protein: CASGLGTKGSNQPQHF
CDR3 length: 16
D gene: .
J gene: TRBJ1-5
clone size: .
V gene: TRBV12-5

CDR3 DNA: TGTGCTAGTGGTTTGGGTCTAGCCGTAGGTGAGCAGTTCTTC
CDR3 protein: CASGLGLAVGEQFF
CDR3 length: 14
D gene: .
J gene: TRBJ2-1
clone size: .
V gene: TRBV12-5

CDR3 DNA: TGCGCCAGCAGCTTGGCCCAGGGTTCTCAGTCCCAGCATTTT
CDR3 protein: CASSLAQGSQSQHF
CDR3 length: 14
D gene: .
J gene: TRBJ1-5
clone size: .
V gene: TRBV5-1

CDR3 DNA: TGTGCCAGCAGTTCGGGGTTGGGGGGAAACAATGAGCAGTTCTTC
CDR3 protein: CASSSGLGGNNEQFF
CDR3 length: 15
D gene: .
J gene: TRBJ2-1
clone size: .
V gene: TRBV6-4

CDR3 DNA: TGCGCCAGCAGCCAAGTCCGTGAAAACATTCAGTACTTC
CDR3 protein: CASSQVRENIQYF
CDR3 length: 13
D gene: .
J gene: TRBJ2-4
clone size: few
V gene: TRBV4-1